The rows below give T cell receptor beta chains drawn from one sample of a study of blood T cell repertoires in COVID-19. The repertoire was sequenced with immunoSEQ multiplex PCR; TCRdb's copy has only in-frame clones and lacks some. This table holds more than 55,000 clones, around three quarters found once. Sequenced: peripheral blood. The source is a man between 60 and 70 years old with acute or convalescent COVID-19. Each CDR3 is given with its conserved first and last residue. A D gene is named only where the DNA matches it firmly. Size values are once, few and many counts, or a class for expanded clones, and some rows have none.

V gene: TRBV2
clone size: NA
D gene: TRBD1
J gene: TRBJ1-2
CDR3 DNA: TGTGCCAGCACTCCGGGACAGTCCGCCGGCTATGGCTACACCTTC
CDR3 protein: CASTPGQSAGYGYTF

V gene: TRBV4-1
clone size: NA
D gene: TRBD1
J gene: TRBJ2-7
CDR3 DNA: TGCGCCAGCAGCCCATGGACAGGCTCCTACGAGCAGTACTTC
CDR3 protein: CASSPWTGSYEQYF

V gene: TRBV6-5
clone size: NA
D gene: NA
J gene: TRBJ1-2
CDR3 DNA: TGTGCCAGCAGTTCCCTGATGACAGGCTTAGGGTATGGCTACACCTTC
CDR3 protein: CASSSLMTGLGYGYTF

V gene: TRBV7-9
clone size: NA
D gene: NA
J gene: TRBJ2-7
CDR3 DNA: TGTGCCAGCAGCTTAGAGGCCGGGACTTATGGGCGCGAGCAGTACTTC
CDR3 protein: CASSLEAGTYGREQYF

V gene: TRBV5-4
clone size: once
D gene: NA
J gene: TRBJ1-2
CDR3 DNA: TGTGCCAGCAGCTTGGACAGGGCTCCATTCTCCAACTATGGCTACACCTTC
CDR3 protein: CASSLDRAPFSNYGYTF

V gene: TRBV11-2
clone size: NA
D gene: TRBD1
J gene: TRBJ1-2
CDR3 DNA: TGTGCCAGCAGCGCCTTGACAGGGGATGCCTATGGCTACACCTTC
CDR3 protein: CASSALTGDAYGYTF

V gene: TRBV2
clone size: once
D gene: NA
J gene: TRBJ1-1
CDR3 DNA: TGTGCCAGCAGCGCAGGACAGTGGAACACTGAAGCTTTCTTT
CDR3 protein: CASSAGQWNTEAFF

V gene: TRBV7-9
clone size: NA
D gene: TRBD1
J gene: TRBJ1-2
CDR3 DNA: TGTGCCAGCAGCTTAAACGGACAGGCCTATGGCTACACCTTC
CDR3 protein: CASSLNGQAYGYTF

V gene: TRBV5-4
clone size: NA
D gene: NA
J gene: TRBJ2-6
CDR3 DNA: TGTGCCAGCAGCAGAACAGGGTTACGACCCTCTGGGGCCAACGTCCTGACTTTC
CDR3 protein: CASSRTGLRPSGANVLTF

V gene: TRBV27
clone size: NA
D gene: TRBD1
J gene: TRBJ1-2
CDR3 DNA: TGTGCCAGCAGCCAAAACAGACAGGGAGGCTATGGCTACACCTTC
CDR3 protein: CASSQNRQGGYGYTF

V gene: TRBV19
clone size: few
D gene: TRBD1
J gene: TRBJ1-2
CDR3 DNA: TGTGCCAGTAGTATTGGTGGGACAGGGGATGGCTACACCTTC
CDR3 protein: CASSIGGTGDGYTF

V gene: TRBV11-2
clone size: NA
D gene: TRBD1
J gene: TRBJ1-2
CDR3 DNA: TGTGCCAGCAGCCTTTCCTCGGGACAGAATTATGGCTACACCTTC
CDR3 protein: CASSLSSGQNYGYTF

V gene: TRBV6-5
clone size: NA
D gene: NA
J gene: TRBJ1-3
CDR3 DNA: TGTGCCAGCAGTCGAGGAGGGACTGGAAACACCATATATTTT
CDR3 protein: CASSRGGTGNTIYF

V gene: TRBV30
clone size: NA
D gene: NA
J gene: TRBJ1-1
CDR3 DNA: TGTGCTTCGGACAGTACATACACTGAAGCTTTCTTT
CDR3 protein: CASDSTYTEAFF

V gene: TRBV28
clone size: NA
D gene: TRBD1
J gene: TRBJ1-4
CDR3 DNA: TGTGCCAGCAGTTCCGGGACAGGGAAGGAAAAACTGTTTTTT
CDR3 protein: CASSSGTGKEKLFF

V gene: TRBV9
clone size: NA
D gene: TRBD2
J gene: TRBJ2-4
CDR3 DNA: TGTGCCAGCAGCGCTAGCGGGGGCAAAAACATTCAGTACTTC
CDR3 protein: CASSASGGKNIQYF

V gene: TRBV12-2
clone size: NA
D gene: NA
J gene: TRBJ1-2
CDR3 DNA: TGTGCAAGTCGCTTCCCTTGTCCGACAGGGGAGCGGCGGGGAGGGGTGACTAACTATGGCTACACCTTC
CDR3 protein: CASRFPCPTGERRGGVTNYGYTF

V gene: TRBV4-1
clone size: few
D gene: NA
J gene: TRBJ1-5
CDR3 DNA: TGCGCCAGCAGCCAAGCTATTCAGGGTGATCAGCCCCAGCATTTT
CDR3 protein: CASSQAIQGDQPQHF

V gene: TRBV18
clone size: NA
D gene: NA
J gene: TRBJ2-7
CDR3 DNA: TGTGCCAGCTCACCCTCTACCCTCACGAAGTTCTACGAGCAGTACTTC
CDR3 protein: CASSPSTLTKFYEQYF

V gene: TRBV6-5
clone size: NA
D gene: TRBD2
J gene: TRBJ2-7
CDR3 DNA: TGTGCCAGCGGGGGGGGGTCCCCCTACGAGCAGTACTTC
CDR3 protein: CASGGGSPYEQYF

V gene: TRBV2
clone size: NA
D gene: NA
J gene: TRBJ2-5
CDR3 DNA: TGTGCCAGCAGTGATAACAGAGACCAAGAGACCCAGTACTTC
CDR3 protein: CASSDNRDQETQYF

V gene: TRBV5-6
clone size: NA
D gene: NA
J gene: TRBJ1-3
CDR3 DNA: TGTGCCAGCGGCGACGGGGTGAGCTCTGGAAACACCATATATTTT
CDR3 protein: CASGDGVSSGNTIYF

V gene: TRBV5-1
clone size: NA
D gene: NA
J gene: TRBJ2-3
CDR3 DNA: TGCGCCAGCAGCTTGGCAGAATCTACAGATACGCAGTATTTT
CDR3 protein: CASSLAESTDTQYF

V gene: TRBV29-1
clone size: NA
D gene: TRBD1
J gene: TRBJ1-1
CDR3 DNA: TGCAGCGTTGAGGGACAGGAGGAATCCACTGAAGCTTTCTTT
CDR3 protein: CSVEGQEESTEAFF

V gene: TRBV28
clone size: NA
D gene: TRBD2
J gene: TRBJ2-5
CDR3 DNA: TGTGCCAGCAGTCAGGGGACTAGCGGGATATCAGAGACCCAGTACTTC
CDR3 protein: CASSQGTSGISETQYF

V gene: TRBV18
clone size: NA
D gene: NA
J gene: TRBJ2-7
CDR3 DNA: TGTGCCAGCTCGCCCGGGATCGACGGCGAGCAGTACTTC
CDR3 protein: CASSPGIDGEQYF

V gene: TRBV5-8
clone size: NA
D gene: NA
J gene: TRBJ1-6
CDR3 DNA: TGTGCCAGCAGCTTGGGTGAGCTATCCAATTCACCCCTCCACTTT
CDR3 protein: CASSLGELSNSPLHF

V gene: TRBV5-1
clone size: NA
D gene: TRBD1
J gene: TRBJ2-7
CDR3 DNA: TGCGCCAGCAGCTTGTACGGGACAGGGAACTACGAGCAGTACTTC
CDR3 protein: CASSLYGTGNYEQYF

V gene: TRBV5-1
clone size: NA
D gene: NA
J gene: TRBJ1-1
CDR3 DNA: TGCGCCAGCAGCTTGGACAGGACCCTGGGGAACACTGAAGCTTTCTTT
CDR3 protein: CASSLDRTLGNTEAFF

V gene: TRBV13
clone size: NA
D gene: TRBD1
J gene: TRBJ2-2
CDR3 DNA: TGTGCCAGCAGCTTTAGCGTTGCGGGACAGGGCTACACCGGGGAGCTGTTTTTT
CDR3 protein: CASSFSVAGQGYTGELFF

V gene: TRBV5-1
clone size: NA
D gene: NA
J gene: TRBJ2-1
CDR3 DNA: TGCGCCAGCAGCTTGGAGGGGGAAGAAAATGAGCAGTTCTTC
CDR3 protein: CASSLEGEENEQFF

V gene: TRBV27
clone size: NA
D gene: NA
J gene: TRBJ1-5
CDR3 DNA: TGTGCCAGCAGTTACCGGGGTGGACAGCCCCAGCATTTT
CDR3 protein: CASSYRGGQPQHF

V gene: TRBV6-6
clone size: NA
D gene: NA
J gene: TRBJ1-4
CDR3 DNA: TGTGCCAGCAGAGGGACTACTAATGAAAAACTGTTTTTT
CDR3 protein: CASRGTTNEKLFF

V gene: TRBV7-8
clone size: few
D gene: TRBD1
J gene: TRBJ1-4
CDR3 DNA: TGTGCCAGCAGTCCATCCAGAGGGGGCCAAATAATTGGAGCGTTTTTT
CDR3 protein: CASSPSRGGQIIGAFF

V gene: TRBV6-5
clone size: NA
D gene: TRBD2
J gene: TRBJ2-3
CDR3 DNA: TGTGCCAGCAGTTTTCAGCGGGGGGGCAATACTGAGCAGTATTTT
CDR3 protein: CASSFQRGGNTEQYF

V gene: TRBV5-4
clone size: NA
D gene: TRBD1
J gene: TRBJ2-5
CDR3 DNA: TGTGCCAGCAGCTTGACTTTGGGACAGCGTGAGACCCAGTACTTC
CDR3 protein: CASSLTLGQRETQYF

V gene: TRBV24-1
clone size: many
D gene: TRBD2
J gene: TRBJ2-2
CDR3 DNA: TGTGCCACCAGCATCAGCGGGGGGTCGACCGGGGAGCTGTTTTTT
CDR3 protein: CATSISGGSTGELFF

V gene: TRBV4-1
clone size: NA
D gene: NA
J gene: TRBJ2-5
CDR3 DNA: TGCGCCAGCCGCCGACGGCAGGGCGAAGAGACCCAGTACTTC
CDR3 protein: CASRRRQGEETQYF

V gene: TRBV9
clone size: once
D gene: NA
J gene: TRBJ2-7
CDR3 DNA: TGTGCCAGCAGCGTAATAAACGAGCAGTACTTC
CDR3 protein: CASSVINEQYF

V gene: TRBV30
clone size: NA
D gene: NA
J gene: TRBJ1-1
CDR3 DNA: TGTGCCTGGAACAGTCTGAACACTGAAGCTTTCTTT
CDR3 protein: CAWNSLNTEAFF

V gene: TRBV5-1
clone size: NA
D gene: TRBD1
J gene: TRBJ2-2
CDR3 DNA: TGCGCCAGCAGCTTTTCAGGGGGAACCGGGGAGCTGTTTTTT
CDR3 protein: CASSFSGGTGELFF

V gene: TRBV6-2/TRBV6-3
clone size: NA
D gene: NA
J gene: TRBJ1-1
CDR3 DNA: TGTGCCAGCAGTTCCTGGGCCCGGACAGTGAACACTGAAGCTTTCTTT
CDR3 protein: CASSSWARTVNTEAFF

V gene: TRBV18
clone size: NA
D gene: NA
J gene: TRBJ1-2
CDR3 DNA: TGTGCCAGCTCACCCAGGGAGGGGGACTATGGCTACACCTTC
CDR3 protein: CASSPREGDYGYTF

V gene: TRBV9
clone size: once
D gene: NA
J gene: TRBJ1-2
CDR3 DNA: TGTGCCAGCAGCGTAGTCGGGGTCGACTATGGCTACACCTTC
CDR3 protein: CASSVVGVDYGYTF

V gene: TRBV6-1
clone size: NA
D gene: NA
J gene: TRBJ1-1
CDR3 DNA: TGTGCCAGCAGTGAAGCACAGGGAGTCGAAGCTTTCTTT
CDR3 protein: CASSEAQGVEAFF

V gene: TRBV7-6
clone size: NA
D gene: NA
J gene: TRBJ2-7
CDR3 DNA: TGTGCCAGCAGCTTAGACAGTGCCGACGAGCAGTACTTC
CDR3 protein: CASSLDSADEQYF

V gene: TRBV12-3/TRBV12-4
clone size: NA
D gene: NA
J gene: TRBJ1-1
CDR3 DNA: TGTGCCAGCAGTTTTATTATGAACACTGAAGCTTTCTTT
CDR3 protein: CASSFIMNTEAFF

V gene: TRBV28
clone size: NA
D gene: TRBD2
J gene: TRBJ2-7
CDR3 DNA: TGTGCCAGCAGTTCCGGACTAGCGGTCTCCTACGAGCAGTACTTC
CDR3 protein: CASSSGLAVSYEQYF

V gene: TRBV7-2
clone size: NA
D gene: TRBD1
J gene: TRBJ2-5
CDR3 DNA: TGTGCCAGCAGCTTAGACAGGGGGACAGCAGAGACCCAGTACTTC
CDR3 protein: CASSLDRGTAETQYF